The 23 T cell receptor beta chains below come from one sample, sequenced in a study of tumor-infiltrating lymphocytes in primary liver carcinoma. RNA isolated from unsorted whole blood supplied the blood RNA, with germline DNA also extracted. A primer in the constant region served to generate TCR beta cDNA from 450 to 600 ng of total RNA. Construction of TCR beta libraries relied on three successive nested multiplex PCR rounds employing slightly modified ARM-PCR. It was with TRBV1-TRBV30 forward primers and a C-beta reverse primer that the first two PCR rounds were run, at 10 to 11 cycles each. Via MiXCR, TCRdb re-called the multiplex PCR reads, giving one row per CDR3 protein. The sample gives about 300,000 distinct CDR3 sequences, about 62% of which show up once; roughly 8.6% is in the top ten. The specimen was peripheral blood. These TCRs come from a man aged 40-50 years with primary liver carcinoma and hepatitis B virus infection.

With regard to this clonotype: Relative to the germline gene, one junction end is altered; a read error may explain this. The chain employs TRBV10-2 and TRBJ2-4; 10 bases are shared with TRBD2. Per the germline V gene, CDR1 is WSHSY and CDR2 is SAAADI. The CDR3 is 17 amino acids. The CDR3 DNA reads TGCGCCAGCAGTGAGGGGACTAGCGAGATAGCCAAAAACATTCGGTACTTC. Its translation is CASSEGTSEIAKNIRYF.

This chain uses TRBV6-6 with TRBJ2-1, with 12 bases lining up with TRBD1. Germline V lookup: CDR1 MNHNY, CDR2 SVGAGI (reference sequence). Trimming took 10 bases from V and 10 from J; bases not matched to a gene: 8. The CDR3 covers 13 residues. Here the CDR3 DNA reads TGTGCCAATAGTCCAGGGACAGGGGGCGAGCAGTTCTTC. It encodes CANSPGTGGEQFF.

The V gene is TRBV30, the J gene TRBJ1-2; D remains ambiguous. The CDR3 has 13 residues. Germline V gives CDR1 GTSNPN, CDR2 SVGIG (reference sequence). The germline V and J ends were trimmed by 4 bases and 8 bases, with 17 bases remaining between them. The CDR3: CAWNGGLSSGYTF. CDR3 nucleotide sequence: TGTGCCTGGAACGGCGGACTCTCCAGCGGCTACACCTTC.

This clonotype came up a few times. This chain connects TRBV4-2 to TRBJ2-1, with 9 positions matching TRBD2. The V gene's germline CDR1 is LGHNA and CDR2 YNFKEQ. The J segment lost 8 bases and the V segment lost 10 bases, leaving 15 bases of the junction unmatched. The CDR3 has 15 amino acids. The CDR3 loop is CATPVAGVNGDEQFF. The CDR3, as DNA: TGTGCCACCCCGGTAGCGGGAGTTAACGGGGATGAGCAGTTCTTC.

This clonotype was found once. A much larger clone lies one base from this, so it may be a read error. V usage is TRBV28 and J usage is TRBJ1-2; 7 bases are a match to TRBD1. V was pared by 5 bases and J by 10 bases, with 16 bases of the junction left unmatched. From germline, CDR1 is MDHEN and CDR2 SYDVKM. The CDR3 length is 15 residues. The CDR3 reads CASSTPTGSFPDYTF. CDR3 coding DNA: TGTGCCAGCAGTACCCCGACAGGGAGCTTTCCTGACTACACCTTC.

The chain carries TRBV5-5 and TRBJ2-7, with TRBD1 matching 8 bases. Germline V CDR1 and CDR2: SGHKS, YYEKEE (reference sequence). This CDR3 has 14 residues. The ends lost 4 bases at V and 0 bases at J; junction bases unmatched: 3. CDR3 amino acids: CASSATGVSYEQYF. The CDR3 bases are TGTGCCAGCAGCGCGACAGGGGTCTCCTACGAGCAGTACTTC.

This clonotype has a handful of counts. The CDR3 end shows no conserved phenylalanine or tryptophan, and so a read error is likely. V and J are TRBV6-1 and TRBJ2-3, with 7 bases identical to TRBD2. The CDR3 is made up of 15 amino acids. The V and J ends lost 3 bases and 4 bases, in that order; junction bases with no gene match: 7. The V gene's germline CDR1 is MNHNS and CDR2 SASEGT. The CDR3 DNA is TGTGCCAGCAGTGATGTCAGCCGGGGGGCAGATACGCAGTATTTG. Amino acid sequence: CASSDVSRGADTQYL.

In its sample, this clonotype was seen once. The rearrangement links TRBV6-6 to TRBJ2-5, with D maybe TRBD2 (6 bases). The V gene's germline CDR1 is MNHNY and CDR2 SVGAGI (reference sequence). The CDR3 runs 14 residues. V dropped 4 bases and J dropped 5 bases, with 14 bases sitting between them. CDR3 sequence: CASSSRGGLETQYF. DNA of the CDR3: TGTGCCAGCAGTTCTAGGGGAGGTCTGGAGACCCAGTACTTC.

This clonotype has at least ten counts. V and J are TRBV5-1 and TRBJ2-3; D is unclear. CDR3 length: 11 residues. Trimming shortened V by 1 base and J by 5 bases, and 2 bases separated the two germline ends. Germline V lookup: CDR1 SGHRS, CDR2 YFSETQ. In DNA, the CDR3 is TGCGCCAGCAGCTTGCAAGATACGCAGTATTTT. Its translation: CASSLQDTQYF.

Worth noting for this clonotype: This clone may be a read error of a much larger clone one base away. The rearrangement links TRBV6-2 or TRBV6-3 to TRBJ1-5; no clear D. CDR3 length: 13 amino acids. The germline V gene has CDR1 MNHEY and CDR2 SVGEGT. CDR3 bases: TGTGTCAGCAGTTGGCTGAGCAATCAGCCCCAGCATTTT. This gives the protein CVSSWLSNQPQHF.

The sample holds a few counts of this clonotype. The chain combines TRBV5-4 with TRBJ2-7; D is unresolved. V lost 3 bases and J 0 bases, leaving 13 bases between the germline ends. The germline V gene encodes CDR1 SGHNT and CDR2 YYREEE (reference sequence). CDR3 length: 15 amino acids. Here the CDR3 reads CASSSKDGFSYEQYF. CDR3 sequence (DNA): TGTGCCAGCAGCTCCAAAGACGGATTCTCCTACGAGCAGTACTTC.

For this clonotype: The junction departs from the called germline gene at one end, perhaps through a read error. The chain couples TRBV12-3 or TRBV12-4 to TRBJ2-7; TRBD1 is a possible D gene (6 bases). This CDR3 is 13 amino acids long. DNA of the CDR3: TGTGCCAGCGGTGACTCAGGGGTTGGCGAGCAATACTTC. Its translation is CASGDSGVGEQYF.

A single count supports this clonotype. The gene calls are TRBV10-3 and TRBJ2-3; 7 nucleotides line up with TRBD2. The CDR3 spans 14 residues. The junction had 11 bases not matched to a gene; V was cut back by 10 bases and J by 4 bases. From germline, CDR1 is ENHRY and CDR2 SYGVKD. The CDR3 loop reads CATGAGVVADTQYF. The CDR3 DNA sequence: TGTGCCACCGGGGCGGGGGTGGTCGCAGATACGCAGTATTTT.

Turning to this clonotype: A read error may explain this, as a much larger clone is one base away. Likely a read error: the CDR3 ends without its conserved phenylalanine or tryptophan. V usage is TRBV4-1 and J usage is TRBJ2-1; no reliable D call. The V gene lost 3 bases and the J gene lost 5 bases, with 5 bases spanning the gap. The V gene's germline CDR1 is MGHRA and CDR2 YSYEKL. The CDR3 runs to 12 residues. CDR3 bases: TGCGCCAGCAGCCATAACGACAATGAGCAGTTCTTA. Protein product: CASSHNDNEQFL.

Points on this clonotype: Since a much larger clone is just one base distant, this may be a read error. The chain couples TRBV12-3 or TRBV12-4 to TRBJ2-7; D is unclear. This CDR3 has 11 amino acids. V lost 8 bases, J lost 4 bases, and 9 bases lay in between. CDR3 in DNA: TGTGCCAGCGGGAATAGGTACGAGCAGTACTTC. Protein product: CASGNRYEQYF.

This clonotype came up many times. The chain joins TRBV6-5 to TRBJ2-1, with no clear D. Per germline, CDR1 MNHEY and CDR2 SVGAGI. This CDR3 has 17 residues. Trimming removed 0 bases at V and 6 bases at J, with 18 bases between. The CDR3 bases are TGTGCCAGCAGTTACTCGATTCGTTTCGCTAGTGGCAATGAGCAGTTCTTC. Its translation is CASSYSIRFASGNEQFF.

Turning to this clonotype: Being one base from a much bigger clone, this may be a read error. The CDR3 sequence is CSVRTNGGLETQYF. CDR3 nucleotides: TGCAGCGTTAGGACGAACGGGGGCTTGGAGACCCAGTACTTC. The chain carries TRBV29-1 and TRBJ2-5; D possibly uses TRBD1 or TRBD2 (6 bases each). There are 14 residues in the CDR3. V dropped 5 bases and J dropped 5 bases, with 18 bases sitting between them. Germline CDR1 reads SQVTM; CDR2 reads ANQGSEA.

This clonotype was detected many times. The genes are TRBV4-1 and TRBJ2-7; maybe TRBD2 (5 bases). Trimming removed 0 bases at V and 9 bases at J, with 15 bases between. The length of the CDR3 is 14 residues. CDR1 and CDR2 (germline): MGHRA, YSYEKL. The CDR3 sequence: CASSQEEKLGRQYF. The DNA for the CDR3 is TGCGCCAGCAGCCAAGAAGAAAAGTTGGGGAGGCAGTACTTC.

This CDR3 is CASSSGREGYEQYF. For the CDR3, the DNA is TGTGCCAGCAGCTCCGGGAGAGAGGGCTACGAGCAGTACTTC. The genes are TRBV5-4 and TRBJ2-7; possible D gene TRBD2, 6 bases. The V gene lost 3 bases and the J gene lost 3 bases, with 13 bases spanning the gap. Germline CDR1 reads SGHNT; CDR2 reads YYREEE (reference sequence). The CDR3 is made up of 14 amino acids.

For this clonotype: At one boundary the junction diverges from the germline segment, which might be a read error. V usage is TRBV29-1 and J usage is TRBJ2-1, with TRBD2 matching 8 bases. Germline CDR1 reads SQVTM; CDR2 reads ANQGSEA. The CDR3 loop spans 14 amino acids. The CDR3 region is CSVDPSGLYSEQFF. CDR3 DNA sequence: TGCAGCGTTGACCCTAGCGGGCTCTACAGTGAGCAGTTCTTC.

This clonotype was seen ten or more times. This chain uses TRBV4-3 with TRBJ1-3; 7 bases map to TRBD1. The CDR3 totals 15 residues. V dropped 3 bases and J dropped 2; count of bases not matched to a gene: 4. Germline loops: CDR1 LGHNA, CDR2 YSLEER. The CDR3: CASSQGTATGNTIYF. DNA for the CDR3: TGCGCCAGCAGCCAGGGGACAGCGACTGGAAACACCATATATTTT.

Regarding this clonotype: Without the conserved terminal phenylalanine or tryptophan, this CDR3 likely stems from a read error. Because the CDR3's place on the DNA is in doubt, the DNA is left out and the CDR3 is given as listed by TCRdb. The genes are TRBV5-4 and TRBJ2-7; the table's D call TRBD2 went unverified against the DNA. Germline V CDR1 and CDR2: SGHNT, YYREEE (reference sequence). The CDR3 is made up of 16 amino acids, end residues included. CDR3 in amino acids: CASSLVIGAGVWEQCS.

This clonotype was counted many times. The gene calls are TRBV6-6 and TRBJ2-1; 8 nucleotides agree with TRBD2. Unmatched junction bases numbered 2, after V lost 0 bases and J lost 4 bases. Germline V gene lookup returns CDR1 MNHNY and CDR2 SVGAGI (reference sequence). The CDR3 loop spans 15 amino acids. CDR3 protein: CASSYSASGYNEQFF. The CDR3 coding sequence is TGTGCCAGCAGTTACTCGGCTAGCGGGTACAATGAGCAGTTCTTC.